These 30 T cell receptor beta chains originate from one sample sequenced in a study of T-cell memory formation after mild COVID-19. Using its own MiXCR run on the 5' RACE reads, TCRdb lists one record per CDR3 protein. Of about 500,000 distinct CDR3 sequences detected, roughly 20% appear once; the ten largest clones hold under 15%. Source material: PBMCs or a T cell subset sorted from them (not recorded which). These receptors were collected from an adult woman who had mild COVID-19 (a few samples of this study predate the infection). Cell type and time point are not known.

This sequence joins TRBV9 and TRBJ1-1; 7 nucleotides agree with TRBD1. From germline, CDR1 is SGDLS and CDR2 YYNGEE. V dropped 3 bases and J dropped 1; count of bases not matched to a gene: 0. This CDR3 has 13 residues. The CDR3 DNA reads TGTGCCAGCAGCGAGGGGGCGAACACTGAAGCTTTCTTT. Its translation: CASSEGANTEAFF.

The sample holds a few counts of this clonotype. The rearrangement uses TRBV12-3 or TRBV12-4 and TRBJ2-1; D is unresolved. This CDR3 has 15 amino acids. The V and J ends lost 2 bases and 9 bases respectively, with 17 bases between them. In DNA form, the CDR3 reads TGTGCCAGCAGTTTATCCTTGATGGAGATCTCTGAGCAGTTCTTC. It translates to CASSLSLMEISEQFF.

This clonotype was seen a handful of times. J is TRBJ2-7 and V is TRBV5-4; 11 positions match TRBD1. CDR3 length: 14 amino acids. Losses at the gene ends were 0 bases for V and 6 bases for J; bases not matched to a gene: 2. Germline V gene data show CDR1 as SGHNT and CDR2 as YYREEE (reference sequence). CDR3 nucleotides: TGTGCCAGCAGCTTGGAGGGACAGGGGGGCGAGCAGTACTTC. Translation: CASSLEGQGGEQYF.

V gene TRBV10-3 combines with J gene TRBJ1-2, with 9 bases that match TRBD1. CDR1 is ENHRY and CDR2 is SYGVKD in the germline V gene. CDR3 length equals 14 residues. The V gene end was trimmed by 6 bases and the J gene end by 8 bases; junction bases not matched to a gene: 10. The CDR3 DNA is TGTGCCATCAGCGCCGGGGACAGGGTAGAGGGCTACACCTTC. Protein: CAISAGDRVEGYTF.

This chain links TRBV15 with TRBJ1-1, with a tentative D call TRBD1 (6 bases). V shed 3 bases and J shed 1 base, with 15 bases lying between them. The V gene's germline CDR1 is LNHNV and CDR2 YYDKDF (reference sequence). The CDR3 extends over 16 amino acids. The CDR3 reads CATSSHRDLGNTEAFF. The CDR3 nucleotides read TGTGCCACCAGCAGTCACAGGGACCTAGGGAACACTGAAGCTTTCTTT.

V usage is TRBV7-6 and J usage is TRBJ1-2; possible D gene TRBD1, 5 bases. Trimming shortened V by 11 bases and J by 0 bases, and 22 bases separated the two germline ends. The CDR3 extends over 16 amino acids. From germline, CDR1 is SGHVS and CDR2 FNYEAQ. CDR3 in amino acids: CASSLGGSRANYGYTF. In DNA form, the CDR3 reads TGTGCCTCATCCCTGGGGGGAAGTAGGGCTAACTATGGCTACACCTTC.

V gene TRBV2 combines with J gene TRBJ1-1; D is possibly TRBD1 (6 bases). Germline CDR1 reads SNHLY; CDR2 reads FYNNEI. V dropped 4 bases and J dropped 5 bases, with 14 bases sitting between them. The CDR3 has 14 amino acids. As DNA, the CDR3 is TGTGCCAGCAGTGTTTGGGCAGGGGTGACTGAAGCTTTCTTT. Protein product: CASSVWAGVTEAFF.

The genes are TRBV5-1 and TRBJ2-1, with 14 nucleotides matching TRBD2. The CDR3 contains 16 residues. Germline loops: CDR1 SGHRS, CDR2 YFSETQ. The V gene end was trimmed by 0 bases and the J gene end by 7 bases; junction bases not matched to a gene: 3. For the CDR3, the DNA is TGCGCCAGCAGCTTGGAGGGACTAGCGGGAGTGAATGAGCAGTTCTTC. This gives the protein CASSLEGLAGVNEQFF.

The table lists this clonotype with a few counts. The rearrangement uses TRBV24-1 and TRBJ2-3; 12 bases agree with TRBD2. V shed 4 bases and J 2 bases; nucleotides not matched to a gene: 6. The CDR3 totals 17 residues. Germline V CDR1 and CDR2: KGHDR, SFDVKD. The CDR3: CATSDPTSGGHTDTQYF. The CDR3 DNA sequence: TGTGCCACCAGTGACCCCACTAGCGGGGGGCACACAGATACGCAGTATTTT.

Here the CDR3 DNA reads TGTGCCACCAGTGACAGGGGGCGAGGTGAGCAGTTCTTC. Its protein is CATSDRGRGEQFF. The gene calls are TRBV24-1 and TRBJ2-1, with 8 bases matching TRBD1. This CDR3 region has 13 residues. Per germline, CDR1 KGHDR and CDR2 SFDVKD. The ends lost 4 bases at V and 9 bases at J; junction bases unmatched: 4.

This clonotype was found a few times. The rearrangement uses TRBV29-1 and TRBJ2-3; D uncertain. Germline V CDR1 and CDR2: SQVTM, ANQGSEA. Trimming removed 6 bases at V and 2 bases at J, with 15 bases between. The CDR3 is 14 residues long. The CDR3 here is CSVPKFGDTDTQYF. In DNA form, the CDR3 reads TGCAGCGTCCCCAAATTCGGCGACACAGATACGCAGTATTTT.

This clonotype was counted between two and nine times. The chain has TRBV20-1 and TRBJ2-3, with D perhaps matching TRBD1 or TRBD2 (5 bases each). Trimming removed 2 bases from V and 0 bases from J, with 12 bases in between. Germline-derived CDR1 and CDR2 are DFQATT and SNEGSKA (reference sequence). The CDR3 loop spans 15 amino acids. CDR3 sequence (DNA): TGCAGTGCTAGAATCGGGACCGCTAGCACAGATACGCAGTATTTT. Translating gives CSARIGTASTDTQYF.

The rearrangement uses TRBV5-1 and TRBJ2-1; the D gene could be TRBD1 or TRBD2 (5 bases each). CDR1 and CDR2 from the germline V gene are SGHRS and YFSETQ. CDR3 length: 15 residues. Trimming shortened V by 4 bases and J by 5 bases, and 16 bases separated the two germline ends. The chain's CDR3 is CASSLRVVGDNEQFF. The CDR3 DNA sequence: TGCGCCAGCAGCCTCAGGGTTGTGGGGGACAATGAGCAGTTCTTC.

This rearrangement joins TRBV5-6 to TRBJ2-5; either TRBD1 or TRBD2 may fit D (5 bases each). The CDR3 totals 13 residues. Trimming pared 6 bases from V and 5 bases from J, leaving 14 bases between. Looked up from germline, CDR1 is SGHDT and CDR2 is YYEEEE. CDR3 loop: CASTGAGWETQYF. The CDR3, as DNA: TGTGCCAGCACCGGGGCGGGTTGGGAGACCCAGTACTTC. Together with reference TRBV5-6 and TRBJ2-5, the CDR3 gives the full variable domain: DAGVTQSPTHLIKTRGQQVTLRCSPKSGHDTVSWYQQALGQGPQFIFQYYEEEERQRGNFPDRFSGHQFPNYSSELNVNALLLGDSALYLCASTGAGWETQYFGPGTRLLVL.

V and J are TRBV11-2 and TRBJ1-1, with no clear D. Trimming cost V 5 bases and J 0 bases, with 13 bases left between them. This CDR3 spans 15 amino acids. Germline V gives CDR1 SGHAT, CDR2 FQNNGV. For the CDR3, the DNA is TGTGCCAGCAGCAACATACAGTATTTGAACACTGAAGCTTTCTTT. This gives the protein CASSNIQYLNTEAFF.

J is TRBJ2-7 and V is TRBV6-2 or TRBV6-3; D possibly corresponds to TRBD2 (6 bases). The V and J ends lost 7 bases and 6 bases respectively, with 10 bases between them. The CDR3 spans 11 residues. The germline gives CDR1 MNHEY, CDR2 SVGEGT. Written as DNA, the CDR3 is TGTGCCAGCACCCAGGGAGGCGAGCAGTACTTC. Translating it yields CASTQGGEQYF.

The J gene is TRBJ2-6, the V gene TRBV5-1; D unresolved. The CDR3 sequence is 14 residues long. V lost 6 bases and J lost 0, with 7 bases in between. Looked up from germline, CDR1 is SGHRS and CDR2 is YFSETQ. The CDR3 sequence: CASTYDSGANVLTF. CDR3 sequence (DNA): TGCGCCAGCACCTACGACTCTGGGGCCAACGTCCTGACTTTC. Full variable domain (missing parts from reference TRBV5-1 and TRBJ2-6): KAGVTQTPRYLIKTRGQQVTLSCSPISGHRSVSWYQQTPGQGLQFLFEYFSETQRNKGNFPGRFSGRQFSNSRSEMNVSTLELGDSALYLCASTYDSGANVLTFGAGSRLTVL.

The chain couples TRBV20-1 to TRBJ2-1, with D perhaps TRBD2 (7 bases). Germline V gene data show CDR1 as DFQATT and CDR2 as SNEGSKA (reference sequence). The CDR3 has 18 residues. Between the trimmed V and J ends, which lost 1 base and 0 bases, there was a span of 19 bases. CDR3: CSARVLAGGLSSYNEQFF. The DNA of the CDR3 is TGCAGTGCTAGAGTCCTAGCCGGGGGGCTGAGCTCCTACAATGAGCAGTTCTTC.

This clonotype showed up just a few times. V is TRBV7-2 and J is TRBJ2-3, with 12 bases identical to TRBD2. The CDR3 runs 15 residues. The V and J ends lost 1 base and 14 bases, in that order; junction bases with no gene match: 10. Germline values: CDR1 SGHTA, CDR2 FQGNSA. CDR3: CASSLEGTSGLRVYF. Written as DNA, the CDR3 is TGTGCCAGCAGCTTAGAGGGGACTAGCGGGTTAAGGGTGTATTTT.

The V gene is TRBV5-1, the J gene TRBJ2-7, with a tentative D call TRBD1 (6 bases). V gave up 5 bases and J gave up 6 bases, with 9 bases separating them. Germline CDR1 and CDR2: SGHRS and YFSETQ. The CDR3 loop spans 11 amino acids. In DNA, the CDR3 is TGCGCCAGCAGGCAGGGGCCCGAGCAGTACTTC. Protein product: CASRQGPEQYF.

This chain joins TRBV6-5 and TRBJ2-7; 7 nucleotides line up with TRBD2. In germline, CDR1 is MNHEY, CDR2 SVGAGI. Losses at the gene ends were 6 bases for V and 1 base for J; bases not matched to a gene: 6. The CDR3 consists of 14 residues. The CDR3 spells CASSEPGLSYEQYF. CDR3 sequence (DNA): TGTGCCAGCAGCGAGCCGGGACTATCCTACGAGCAGTACTTC.

This chain joins TRBV7-3 and TRBJ2-3; D remains ambiguous. V was pared by 3 bases and J by 4 bases, with 8 bases between. This CDR3 is built from 13 residues. The germline V gene encodes CDR1 SGHTA and CDR2 FQGTGA. The CDR3 here is CASSLTMPDTQYF. As DNA, the CDR3 is TGTGCCAGCAGCTTGACGATGCCAGATACGCAGTATTTT.

This chain uses TRBV5-1 with TRBJ1-1; D is uncertain. The ends were cut back, 4 bases at V and 0 bases at J, with 10 bases in the middle. The CDR3 length is 14 residues. Germline V lookup: CDR1 SGHRS, CDR2 YFSETQ. CDR3 region: CASSQTQLNTEAFF. The CDR3 DNA reads as TGCGCCAGCAGCCAGACACAGCTGAACACTGAAGCTTTCTTT.

This clonotype was detected only a few times. The chain is built from TRBV20-1 and TRBJ1-2, with D maybe TRBD1 (5 bases). The CDR3 has 13 residues. V was shortened by 6 bases and J by 4 bases, with 15 bases between the two germline ends. Germline V lookup: CDR1 DFQATT, CDR2 SNEGSKA (reference sequence). This chain's CDR3 is CSAPRPGGYGYTF. The CDR3 DNA reads as TGCAGTGCCCCTAGACCTGGGGGCTATGGCTACACCTTC.

This clonotype turned up a few times. The chain joins TRBV6-5 to TRBJ2-7; TRBD1 matches 10 bases. Losses at the gene ends were 5 bases for V and 3 bases for J; bases not matched to a gene: 10. Germline loops: CDR1 MNHEY, CDR2 SVGAGI. This CDR3 has 16 residues. CDR3: CASSPLPGQGSYEQYF. The CDR3 nucleotides read TGTGCCAGCAGTCCCCTCCCGGGACAGGGGAGCTACGAGCAGTACTTC.

The chain is built from TRBV4-3 and TRBJ2-7; D is ambiguous. The V gene lost 1 base and the J gene lost 1 base, with 5 bases spanning the gap. The CDR3 runs 13 residues. Germline CDR1 reads LGHNA; CDR2 reads YSLEER. This CDR3 reads CASSQAQSYEQYF. For the CDR3, the DNA is TGCGCCAGCAGCCAAGCCCAGTCCTACGAGCAGTACTTC.

The rearrangement joins TRBV12-3 or TRBV12-4 to TRBJ2-1, with TRBD1 identical over 12 bases. V dropped 6 bases and J dropped 7; count of bases not matched to a gene: 7. The CDR3 covers 15 residues. CDR3 nucleotide sequence: TGTGCCAGCAGCCCGGGACAGGGGGCGAGTAATGAGCAGTTCTTC. Its protein is CASSPGQGASNEQFF.

In its sample, this clonotype was seen a few times. This chain connects TRBV7-8 to TRBJ1-1; D may be TRBD1 (5 bases). V was shortened by 0 bases and J by 5 bases, with 13 bases between the two germline ends. Germline values: CDR1 SGHVS, CDR2 FQNEAQ. CDR3 length: 15 amino acids. The CDR3 bases are TGTGCCAGCAGCTTAGCTATGGGCGGGACGACTGAAGCTTTCTTT. This encodes CASSLAMGGTTEAFF.

This clonotype was seen a handful of times. The chain recombines TRBV20-1 with TRBJ2-1, with D unclear. With 6 bases removed from V and 5 bases from J, the gap between germline ends came to 11 bases. The CDR3 extends over 12 amino acids. Germline V gene data show CDR1 as DFQATT and CDR2 as SNEGSKA (reference sequence). CDR3 region: CSAKRANNEQFF. The CDR3, as DNA: TGCAGTGCGAAGAGAGCCAACAATGAGCAGTTCTTC.

The chain joins TRBV5-1 to TRBJ1-2; D may be TRBD1 (5 bases). In germline, CDR1 is SGHRS, CDR2 YFSETQ. The CDR3 is made up of 15 amino acids. Trimming took off 2 bases at V and 5 bases at J, with 16 bases between the two ends. The CDR3 nucleotides are TGCGCCAGCAGCTTAAACCCCGACAGCAGTTATGGCTACACCTTC. Translation gives CASSLNPDSSYGYTF.